This T cell receptor (beta chain) was captured by sequencing in a study of blood T cell repertoires in COVID-19. Study context: Sites across the United States, Italy and Spain contributed samples from acute and convalescent COVID-19. The analysed material was cDNA or gDNA that came from T cells, B-cell-depleted T cells, or PBMCs.

There are a few counts of this clone. Original data processing: Amplification from reference gene primers served as the basis for estimated nucleated cell counts. The repertoire was sequenced with immunoSEQ multiplex PCR; TCRdb's copy has only in-frame clones and lacks some. The V and J calls and clone size are taken from that table; D and trimming were inferred from the DNA. The table includes approximately 93,000 clones, about 90% detected once. The TCR sequence derives from a human donor in a cohort sampled during active COVID-19. Sequenced input: peripheral blood.

This chain's CDR3 is CASSQDLLPGVQAKNIQYF. As DNA, the CDR3 is TGTGCCAGCAGCCAAGATCTATTGCCGGGGGTTCAGGCCAAAAACATTCAGTACTTC. V is TRBV4-2 and J is TRBJ2-4; D perhaps matches TRBD2 (6 bases). This CDR3 is built from 19 residues. Germline CDR1 and CDR2: LGHNA and YNFKEQ. V was pared by 0 bases and J by 1 base, with 19 bases between.